This T cell receptor beta chain was profiled in a study of T cell responses to AZD1222 COVID-19 vaccine. Findings and caveats of the study: Researchers report vaccine-associated CD4 TCRs spanning spike, with dominance at 160-218 and 743-854. It should be noted that donors were predominantly white British and more often female, and clonal diversity was possibly underestimated.

TCRdb's table, derived via immunoSEQ multiplex PCR, lists solely in-frame clones and lacks some. The data contain about 150,000 clones, just over 90% of them seen just once; the ten biggest clones take up 1.5% to 2%. This CDR3 region has 12 residues. CDR1 and CDR2 from the germline V gene are MGHDK and SYGVNS. With 4 bases removed from V and 0 bases from J, the gap between germline ends came to 3 bases. This clone ranks as medium-sized (0.01 to 0.1%). Its antigen is not known. The gene calls are TRBV25-1 and TRBJ1-1; D is uncertain. This sequence originates from an adult in good health. Sequenced material: peripheral blood, taken on day 0 of AZD1222 vaccination. Here the CDR3 DNA reads TGTGCCAGCAGTGCCCTGAACACTGAAGCTTTCTTT. It encodes CASSALNTEAFF.